These 20 T cell receptor beta chains were sequenced from one sample in a study of cytomegalovirus exposure and HLA in healthy donors. Assay used: immunoSEQ multiplex PCR; TCRdb lists only in-frame clones, some missing. The data show 120,000 to 150,000 clones, 87% seen once. Sequencing input: PBMCs. Every receptor here comes from a man aged 18 to 29 in good health and CMV-seropositive.

The CDR3 reads CAGGGEQYF. In nucleotides, the CDR3 is TGTGCCGGGGGGGGCGAGCAGTACTTC. The chain recombines TRBV30 with TRBJ2-7; 7 bases fit TRBD2. The CDR3 spans 9 residues. V dropped 8 bases and J dropped 6; count of bases not matched to a gene: 1. CDR1 is GTSNPN, CDR2 SVGIG, per germline (reference sequence).

The V and J genes are TRBV2 and TRBJ1-2, with a tentative D call TRBD1 (5 bases). Germline V gene sequence: CDR1 SNHLY, CDR2 FYNNEI. The CDR3 totals 15 residues. With 6 bases removed from V and 2 bases from J, the gap between germline ends came to 16 bases. Here the CDR3 reads CASSVPGVTNYGYTF. CDR3 bases: TGTGCCAGCAGCGTCCCGGGGGTTACAAACTATGGCTACACCTTC.

The CDR3 bases are TGTGCCAGCAGCCCGAGAGACAGGGACGGCAATCAGCCCCAGCATTTT. Protein: CASSPRDRDGNQPQHF. The J gene is TRBJ1-5, the V gene TRBV7-9; 7 nucleotides match TRBD1. The ends lost 5 bases at V and 2 bases at J; junction bases unmatched: 9. Germline V gene data show CDR1 as SEHNR and CDR2 as FQNEAQ (reference sequence). The CDR3 has 16 amino acids.

V usage is TRBV18 and J usage is TRBJ1-6, with TRBD1 matching over 7 bases. V lost 3 bases and J lost 6; bases outside the gene matches: 2. This CDR3 spans 14 amino acids. CDR1 and CDR2 from the germline V gene are KGHSH and LQKENI. The chain's CDR3 is CASSPDRANSPLHF. In DNA, the CDR3 is TGTGCCAGCTCACCTGACAGGGCTAATTCACCCCTCCACTTT. Based on the CDR3 plus reference TRBV18 and TRBJ1-6, the full variable domain is NAGVMQNPRHLVRRRGQEARLRCSPMKGHSHVYWYRQLPEEGLKFMVYLQKENIIDESGMPKERFSAEFPKEGPSILRIQQVVRGDSAAYFCASSPDRANSPLHFGNGTRLTVT.

The chain joins TRBV30 to TRBJ2-3, with D possibly being TRBD2 (6 bases). CDR1 and CDR2 from the germline V gene are GTSNPN and SVGIG (reference sequence). V was clipped by 3 bases and J by 0 bases, with 13 bases between them. The CDR3 is made up of 15 amino acids. CDR3 DNA sequence: TGTGCCTGGAGCGGGGGTGCGACTAGCACAGATACGCAGTATTTT. Translation: CAWSGGATSTDTQYF.

V is TRBV5-6 and J is TRBJ1-1, with 9 bases fitting TRBD1. The junction had 5 bases not matched to a gene; V was cut back by 4 bases and J by 1 base. CDR1 is SGHDT and CDR2 is YYEEEE in the germline V gene. The CDR3 is 15 amino acids. The CDR3 DNA reads TGTGCCAGCAGCCGCCCGGGACAGGGGAACACTGAAGCTTTCTTT. Protein: CASSRPGQGNTEAFF.

The rearrangement joins TRBV13 to TRBJ2-1, with D unclear. The V end lost 6 bases, the J end lost 0 bases, and 18 bases lay between the germline ends. The germline gives CDR1 PRHDT, CDR2 FYEKMQ (reference sequence). This CDR3 has 17 residues. The CDR3 region is CASSSYGPSSSYNEQFF. The CDR3 coding sequence is TGTGCCAGCAGTTCTTATGGGCCTTCCAGCTCCTACAATGAGCAGTTCTTC. Based on the CDR3 plus reference TRBV13 and TRBJ2-1, the full variable domain is AAGVIQSPRHLIKEKRETATLKCYPIPRHDTVYWYQQGPGQDPQFLISFYEKMQSDKGSIPDRFSAQQFSDYHSELNMSSLELGDSALYFCASSSYGPSSSYNEQFFGPGTRLTVL.

This chain connects TRBV7-3 to TRBJ1-1; possibly TRBD1 for D (5 bases). Germline V gene data show CDR1 as SGHTA and CDR2 as FQGTGA. Deletions cut 2 bases from V and 3 bases from J, with 10 bases between. The CDR3 covers 14 residues. CDR3: CASSLAGFDTEAFF. DNA for the CDR3: TGTGCCAGCAGCTTAGCAGGGTTCGACACTGAAGCTTTCTTT. The full variable domain, with the rest looked up from reference TRBV7-3 and TRBJ1-1, is GAGVSQTPSNKVTEKGKYVELRCDPISGHTALYWYRQSLGQGPEFLIYFQGTGAADDSGLPNDRFFAVRPEGSVSTLKIQRTERGDSAVYLCASSLAGFDTEAFFGQGTRLTVV.

This chain uses TRBV19 with TRBJ1-1; 7 bases map to TRBD1. The CDR3 length is 14 residues. With V trimmed by 6 bases and J by 6 bases, 10 bases remained unmatched. CDR1 and CDR2 (germline): LNHDA, SQIVND (reference sequence). This CDR3 is CASRQQGKTAEAFF. CDR3 DNA sequence: TGTGCCAGTAGGCAACAGGGGAAGACCGCTGAAGCTTTCTTT. The whole variable domain, remainder taken from reference TRBV19 and TRBJ1-1, is DGGITQSPKYLFRKEGQNVTLSCEQNLNHDAMYWYRQDPGQGLRLIYYSQIVNDFQKGDIAEGYSVSREKKESFPLTVTSAQKNPTAFYLCASRQQGKTAEAFFGQGTRLTVV.

This clone came up many times. The rearrangement joins TRBV7-9 to TRBJ2-7, with D unresolved. The length of the CDR3 is 13 residues. CDR1 is SEHNR, CDR2 FQNEAQ, per germline (reference sequence). Between the trimmed V and J ends, which lost 5 bases and 3 bases, there was a span of 11 bases. For the CDR3, the DNA is TGTGCCAGCAGCCCCTCGGTCGGCTACGAGCAGTACTTC. This translates into CASSPSVGYEQYF.

The chain has TRBV30 and TRBJ1-1; D not certain. Germline CDR1 GTSNPN, CDR2 SVGIG (reference sequence). V was clipped by 2 bases and J by 11 bases, with 18 bases between them. There are 13 residues in the CDR3. CDR3 bases: TGTGCCTGGAGTAAAGGACTTAAGACGGGGGCTTTCTTT. Translated: CAWSKGLKTGAFF.

The rearrangement joins TRBV5-5 to TRBJ2-5; tentative D call: TRBD2 (6 bases). From germline, CDR1 is SGHKS and CDR2 YYEKEE (reference sequence). The CDR3 is 13 amino acids. Trimming cost V 3 bases and J 2 bases, with 8 bases left between them. In DNA, the CDR3 is TGTGCCAGCAGCTGGGACTTTCAAGAGACCCAGTACTTC. Its translation: CASSWDFQETQYF.

V and J are TRBV4-1 and TRBJ2-1; D is undetermined. The CDR3 contains 11 residues. V was clipped by 2 bases and J by 10 bases, with 6 bases between them. Germline V gene data show CDR1 as MGHRA and CDR2 as YSYEKL. The CDR3 region is CASSQRGEQFF. CDR3 bases: TGCGCCAGCAGCCAACGCGGAGAGCAGTTCTTC.

The gene calls are TRBV5-1 and TRBJ1-1; D is unresolved. With 0 bases removed from V and 5 bases from J, the gap between germline ends came to 11 bases. CDR3 size: 14 residues. Germline V gene sequence: CDR1 SGHRS, CDR2 YFSETQ. DNA for the CDR3: TGCGCCAGCAGCTTGGAATGGGGAGGTACTGAAGCTTTCTTT. Translating it yields CASSLEWGGTEAFF.

The chain joins TRBV6-1 to TRBJ2-4; 10 bases line up with TRBD1. The CDR3 is 17 amino acids. Germline-derived CDR1 and CDR2 are MNHNS and SASEGT. The J segment lost 0 bases and the V segment lost 4 bases, leaving 6 bases of the junction unmatched. The CDR3 nucleotides are TGTGCCAGCAGTGGGGCGACAGGGGGCCGAGCCAAAAACATTCAGTACTTC. Translated, it gives CASSGATGGRAKNIQYF.

The chain has TRBV27 and TRBJ2-7, with 7 bases matching TRBD1. CDR1 is MNHEY, CDR2 SMNVEV, per germline (reference sequence). This CDR3 is 13 amino acids long. The V and J ends lost 1 base and 7 bases, in that order; junction bases with no gene match: 4. CDR3 sequence (DNA): TGTGCCAGCAGTTTATACAGGGGAGTGGAGCAGTACTTC. It yields the protein CASSLYRGVEQYF.

A single count supports this clone. The gene calls are TRBV5-4 and TRBJ1-1; tentative D call: TRBD1 (5 bases). The germline V gene has CDR1 SGHNT and CDR2 YYREEE (reference sequence). The CDR3 covers 14 residues. With 2 bases removed from V and 4 bases from J, the gap between germline ends came to 12 bases. Written as DNA, the CDR3 is TGTGCCAGCAGCTTTGAAGGGAGGGGCACTGAAGCTTTCTTT. Residues: CASSFEGRGTEAFF. The complete variable domain, with remaining parts taken from reference TRBV5-4 and TRBJ1-1, reads ETGVTQSPTHLIKTRGQQVTLRCSSQSGHNTVSWYQQALGQGPQFIFQYYREEENGRGNFPPRFSGLQFPNYSSELNVNALELDDSALYLCASSFEGRGTEAFFGQGTRLTVV.

The table lists this clone with a count of one. The J gene is TRBJ2-5, the V gene TRBV4-1, with 8 bases aligning to TRBD2. V lost 4 bases, J lost 1 base, and 2 bases stayed unmatched. The CDR3 covers 14 residues. CDR1 is MGHRA, CDR2 YSYEKL, per germline. This CDR3 reads CASSRTSGQETQYF. The CDR3 DNA reads as TGCGCCAGCAGCCGAACTAGCGGCCAAGAGACCCAGTACTTC.

The chain joins TRBV30 to TRBJ2-1; 12 bases are shared with TRBD2. This CDR3 is built from 17 residues. Germline V gene data show CDR1 as GTSNPN and CDR2 as SVGIG (reference sequence). The trim removed 1 base at V and 3 bases at J, leaving 7 bases unmatched. The CDR3 protein is CAWSEELAGGHYNEQFF. The DNA for the CDR3 is TGTGCCTGGAGTGAAGAGCTAGCGGGGGGGCACTACAATGAGCAGTTCTTC.

This rearrangement joins TRBV19 to TRBJ2-7, with TRBD1 identical over 7 bases. CDR3 length: 15 residues. Germline CDR1 is LNHDA and CDR2 is SQIVND (reference sequence). V lost 9 bases and J lost 1; bases outside the gene matches: 12. In nucleotides, the CDR3 is TGTGCCAGCCGCACCATAGACAGGGAGTCCTACGAGCAGTACTTC. It yields the protein CASRTIDRESYEQYF.